These 16 T cell receptor beta chains share one sample of origin, sequenced in a study of shared clonotypes between healthy human individuals. CD45RO-negative, CCR7-selected cells formed the naive CD8 fraction, which excluded terminally differentiated effector memory CD45RA+ cells. Only in-frame clones appear in the TCRdb table, and some are missing; sequencing was by immunoSEQ multiplex PCR. The sample includes a few million clones, over 85% of them seen just once. Sequenced input: naive CD8+ T cells from PBMCs. Every receptor here comes from a man younger than 30 in good health. Some clones in this sample may be carry-over from other donors' samples.

Concerning this clone itself: The sample carries other DNA sequences with the same CDR3. The V and J genes are TRBV19 and TRBJ1-1; D is uncertain. The germline gives CDR1 LNHDA, CDR2 SQIVND (reference sequence). V shed 3 bases and J shed 1 base, with 6 bases lying between them. This CDR3 is built from 13 residues. CDR3 sequence (DNA): TGTGCCAGTAGTATCGGCGCGAACACTGAAGCTTTCTTT. Protein sequence: CASSIGANTEAFF.

This clone was counted between two and nine times. The rearrangement links TRBV2 to TRBJ2-1; D remains ambiguous. The germline V and J ends were trimmed by 4 bases and 5 bases, with 3 bases remaining between them. The CDR3 is made up of 11 amino acids. Looked up from germline, CDR1 is SNHLY and CDR2 is FYNNEI. CDR3 protein: CASSANNEQFF. The CDR3 DNA reads as TGTGCCAGCAGTGCAAACAATGAGCAGTTCTTC. Full variable domain (outside the CDR3, taken from reference TRBV2 and TRBJ2-1): EPEVTQTPSHQVTQMGQEVILRCVPISNHLYFYWYRQILGQKVEFLVSFYNNEISEKSEIFDDQFSVERPDGSNFTLKIRSTKLEDSAMYFCASSANNEQFFGPGTRLTVL.

For the CDR3, the DNA is TGTGCCAGCAGCCCCCGTGGGGGGCCTGGAAACACCATATATTTT. Translated, it gives CASSPRGGPGNTIYF. This chain connects TRBV6-5 to TRBJ1-3; tentative D call: TRBD1 (6 bases). This CDR3 comprises 15 residues. Germline CDR1 reads MNHEY; CDR2 reads SVGAGI. Trimming left V 6 bases short and J 2 bases short, with 14 bases between.

The chain employs TRBV5-1 and TRBJ2-7, with 9 positions matching TRBD1. The CDR3 totals 14 residues. With V trimmed by 0 bases and J by 6 bases, 4 bases remained unmatched. CDR1 is SGHRS and CDR2 is YFSETQ in the germline V gene. CDR3 coding DNA: TGCGCCAGCAGCTTGGTGGGACAGGGTAGCGAGCAGTACTTC. It is translated as CASSLVGQGSEQYF.

The rearrangement joins TRBV18 to TRBJ2-7; 9 bases align to TRBD2. V dropped 1 base and J dropped 2; count of bases not matched to a gene: 6. The CDR3 runs to 16 residues. Looked up from germline, CDR1 is KGHSH and CDR2 is LQKENI. The CDR3 protein is CASSPLLGLATYEQYF. DNA of the CDR3: TGTGCCAGCTCACCACTCCTGGGACTAGCAACCTACGAGCAGTACTTC.

This clone was seen only once. The genes are TRBV30 and TRBJ1-6, with D unresolved. CDR1 is GTSNPN and CDR2 is SVGIG in the germline V gene (reference sequence). There are 13 residues in the CDR3. The V gene lost 4 bases and the J gene lost 3 bases, with 7 bases spanning the gap. The DNA for the CDR3 is TGTGCCTGGACAGGCAGCTATAATTCACCCCTCCACTTT. Amino acids: CAWTGSYNSPLHF.

The chain carries TRBV9 and TRBJ1-2; D call uncertain. The germline V gene has CDR1 SGDLS and CDR2 YYNGEE. This CDR3 is built from 15 residues. V lost 0 bases to trimming and J lost 3 bases, with 12 bases between them. The CDR3 nucleotides read TGTGCCAGCAGCGTAGATGAGGGATTGTACTATGGCTACACCTTC. Its protein is CASSVDEGLYYGYTF.

J is TRBJ2-5 and V is TRBV5-8, with D unresolved. The V gene lost 4 bases and the J gene lost 6 bases, with 16 bases spanning the gap. Germline CDR1 and CDR2: SGHTS and YDEGEE. The CDR3 is 14 residues long. The CDR3 nucleotides read TGTGCCAGCAGCCCGAAACTGGAACGACAGACCCAGTACTTC. This encodes CASSPKLERQTQYF.

This clone came up once. V gene TRBV5-3 combines with J gene TRBJ2-3, with TRBD1 as a possible D gene (5 bases). TRBV5-3 is sorted into the ORF group, with uncertain function. Trimming took off 4 bases at V and 3 bases at J, with 12 bases between the two ends. The CDR3 consists of 14 residues. The DNA for the CDR3 is TGTGCCAGAAGCCATCAGGGCCGGACAGATACGCAGTATTTT. Its translation: CARSHQGRTDTQYF.

This chain joins TRBV7-9 and TRBJ2-1; D not resolved. The CDR3 covers 15 residues. V was clipped by 2 bases and J by 0 bases, with 8 bases between them. Germline lookup yields CDR1 SEHNR and CDR2 FQNEAQ (reference sequence). CDR3 amino acids: CASSLPIASYNEQFF. The CDR3 DNA is TGTGCCAGCAGCTTACCGATAGCCTCCTACAATGAGCAGTTCTTC.

The chain recombines TRBV5-1 with TRBJ2-7; TRBD2 agrees at 10 bases. The junction had 5 bases not matched to a gene; V was cut back by 4 bases and J by 4 bases. CDR3 size: 14 residues. CDR1 and CDR2 (germline): SGHRS, YFSETQ. The CDR3 DNA reads as TGCGCCAGCAGCCCGGGGGGACTAGCGTACGAGCAGTACTTC. Its translation is CASSPGGLAYEQYF. Supplemented by reference TRBV5-1 and TRBJ2-7, the full variable domain reads KAGVTQTPRYLIKTRGQQVTLSCSPISGHRSVSWYQQTPGQGLQFLFEYFSETQRNKGNFPGRFSGRQFSNSRSEMNVSTLELGDSALYLCASSPGGLAYEQYFGPGTRLTVT.

The chain joins TRBV28 to TRBJ2-7; 9 nucleotides match TRBD1. V lost 5 bases and J lost 2; bases outside the gene matches: 10. CDR3 length: 16 amino acids. The germline gives CDR1 MDHEN, CDR2 SYDVKM. The CDR3 region is CASSTRQGVEPYEQYF. The CDR3 nucleotides read TGTGCCAGCAGTACAAGACAGGGGGTAGAACCCTACGAGCAGTACTTC. Full variable domain (missing parts from reference TRBV28 and TRBJ2-7): DVKVTQSSRYLVKRTGEKVFLECVQDMDHENMFWYRQDPGLGLRLIYFSYDVKMKEKGDIPEGYSVSREKKERFSLILESASTNQTSMYLCASSTRQGVEPYEQYFGPGTRLTVT.

This sequence joins TRBV15 and TRBJ2-3, with D uncertain. CDR3 length: 13 amino acids. Trimming removed 5 bases from V and 4 bases from J, with 10 bases in between. Germline CDR1 and CDR2: LNHNV and YYDKDF (reference sequence). The CDR3 DNA is TGTGCCACCAGCGATCGACCCTCAGATACGCAGTATTTT. Translating it yields CATSDRPSDTQYF.

The chain links TRBV28 to TRBJ2-7, with D possibly TRBD2 on 5 matching bases. V lost 5 bases and J 2 bases, leaving 13 bases between the germline ends. The CDR3 has 14 residues. Germline CDR1 and CDR2: MDHEN and SYDVKM. CDR3: CASSPVLAPYEQYF. The CDR3 nucleotides are TGTGCCAGCAGTCCTGTCCTAGCCCCCTACGAGCAGTACTTC.

As for this clone: This sample also contains other DNA sequences that code for the same CDR3. The gene calls are TRBV28 and TRBJ2-3, with 7 bases aligning to TRBD2. CDR3 length: 14 amino acids. V lost 2 bases, J lost 2 bases, and 1 base stayed unmatched. Germline V CDR1 and CDR2: MDHEN, SYDVKM. DNA of the CDR3: TGTGCCAGCAGTTTACTAGCGGACACAGATACGCAGTATTTT. The encoded protein is CASSLLADTDTQYF.

The V and J genes are TRBV7-3 and TRBJ2-1; D is undetermined. The V gene's germline CDR1 is SGHTA and CDR2 FQGTGA. This CDR3 comprises 13 residues. Trimming removed 2 bases from V and 8 bases from J, with 10 bases in between. CDR3 coding DNA: TGTGCCAGCAGCTTACGAATCCCGGATGAGCAGTTCTTC. As protein: CASSLRIPDEQFF.